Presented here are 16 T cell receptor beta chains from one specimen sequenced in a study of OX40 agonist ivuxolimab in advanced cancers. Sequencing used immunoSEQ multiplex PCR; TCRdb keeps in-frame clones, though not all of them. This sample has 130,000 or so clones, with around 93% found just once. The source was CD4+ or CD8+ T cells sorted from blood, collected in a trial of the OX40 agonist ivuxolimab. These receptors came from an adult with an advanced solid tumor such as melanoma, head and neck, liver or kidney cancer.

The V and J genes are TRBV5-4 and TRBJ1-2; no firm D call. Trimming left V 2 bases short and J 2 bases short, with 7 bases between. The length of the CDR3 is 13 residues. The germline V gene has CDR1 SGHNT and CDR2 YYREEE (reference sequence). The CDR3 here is CASSFVGNYGYTF. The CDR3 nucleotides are TGTGCCAGCAGCTTTGTCGGGAACTATGGCTACACCTTC. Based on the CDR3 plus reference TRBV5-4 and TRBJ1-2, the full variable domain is ETGVTQSPTHLIKTRGQQVTLRCSSQSGHNTVSWYQQALGQGPQFIFQYYREEENGRGNFPPRFSGLQFPNYSSELNVNALELDDSALYLCASSFVGNYGYTFGSGTRLTVV.

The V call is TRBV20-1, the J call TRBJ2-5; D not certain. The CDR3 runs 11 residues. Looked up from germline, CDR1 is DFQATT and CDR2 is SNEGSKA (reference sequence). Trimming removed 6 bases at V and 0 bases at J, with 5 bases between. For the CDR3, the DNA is TGCAGTGCACAAGACCAAGAGACCCAGTACTTC. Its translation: CSAQDQETQYF.

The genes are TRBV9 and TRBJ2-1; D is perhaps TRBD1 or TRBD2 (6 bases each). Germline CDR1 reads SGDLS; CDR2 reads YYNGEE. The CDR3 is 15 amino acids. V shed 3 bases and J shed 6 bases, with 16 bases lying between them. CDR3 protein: CASSAEGGRVNEQFF. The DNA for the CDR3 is TGTGCCAGCAGCGCCGAGGGGGGTAGGGTCAATGAGCAGTTCTTC.

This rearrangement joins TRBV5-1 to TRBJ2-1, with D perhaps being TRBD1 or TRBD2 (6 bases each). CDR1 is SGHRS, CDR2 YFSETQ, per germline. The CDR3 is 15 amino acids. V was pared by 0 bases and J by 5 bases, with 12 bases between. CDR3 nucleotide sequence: TGCGCCAGCAGCTTGGGGGGGGCGAGTGACAATGAGCAGTTCTTC. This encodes CASSLGGASDNEQFF.

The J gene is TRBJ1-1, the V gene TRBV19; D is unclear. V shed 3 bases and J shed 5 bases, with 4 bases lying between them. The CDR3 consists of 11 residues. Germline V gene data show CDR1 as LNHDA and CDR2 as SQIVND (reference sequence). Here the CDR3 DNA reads TGTGCCAGTAGTATGAGGACTGAAGCTTTCTTT. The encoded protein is CASSMRTEAFF. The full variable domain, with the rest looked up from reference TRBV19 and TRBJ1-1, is DGGITQSPKYLFRKEGQNVTLSCEQNLNHDAMYWYRQDPGQGLRLIYYSQIVNDFQKGDIAEGYSVSREKKESFPLTVTSAQKNPTAFYLCASSMRTEAFFGQGTRLTVV.

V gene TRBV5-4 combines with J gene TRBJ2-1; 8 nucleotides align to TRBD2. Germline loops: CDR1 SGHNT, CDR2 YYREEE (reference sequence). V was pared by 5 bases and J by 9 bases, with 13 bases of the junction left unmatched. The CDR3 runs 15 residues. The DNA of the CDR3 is TGTGCCAGCAGTTATACCTCGGGAGGGGTTGGTGAGCAGTTCTTC. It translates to CASSYTSGGVGEQFF.

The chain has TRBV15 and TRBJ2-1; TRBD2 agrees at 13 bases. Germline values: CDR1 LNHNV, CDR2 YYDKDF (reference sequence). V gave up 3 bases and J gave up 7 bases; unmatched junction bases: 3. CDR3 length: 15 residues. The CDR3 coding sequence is TGTGCCACCAGCAGTCGACTAGCGGGAGGTAATGAGCAGTTCTTC. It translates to CATSSRLAGGNEQFF.

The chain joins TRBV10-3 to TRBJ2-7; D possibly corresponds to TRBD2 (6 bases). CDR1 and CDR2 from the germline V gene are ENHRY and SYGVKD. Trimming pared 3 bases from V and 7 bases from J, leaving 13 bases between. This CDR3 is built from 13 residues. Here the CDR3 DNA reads TGTGCCATCAGTGAACGGGACTCGGCTGAGCAGTACTTC. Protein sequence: CAISERDSAEQYF.

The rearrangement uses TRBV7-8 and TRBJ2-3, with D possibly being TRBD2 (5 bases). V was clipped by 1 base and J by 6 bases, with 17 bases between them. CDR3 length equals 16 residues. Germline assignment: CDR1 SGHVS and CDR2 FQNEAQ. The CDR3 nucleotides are TGTGCCAGCAGCTTAGGGTTTCAGTTGGGGAGTGATACGCAGTATTTT. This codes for CASSLGFQLGSDTQYF.

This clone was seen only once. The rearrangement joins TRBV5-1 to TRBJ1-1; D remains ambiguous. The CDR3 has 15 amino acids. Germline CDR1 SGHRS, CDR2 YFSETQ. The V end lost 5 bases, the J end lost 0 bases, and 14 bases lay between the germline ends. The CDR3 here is CASSSGDALNTEAFF. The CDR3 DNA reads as TGCGCCAGCAGTTCGGGCGACGCTTTGAACACTGAAGCTTTCTTT.

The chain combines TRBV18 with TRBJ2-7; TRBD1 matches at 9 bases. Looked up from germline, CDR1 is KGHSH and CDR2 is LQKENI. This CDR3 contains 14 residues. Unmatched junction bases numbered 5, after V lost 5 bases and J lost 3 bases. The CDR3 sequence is CASSVDRGNYEQYF. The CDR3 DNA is TGTGCCAGCTCAGTGGACAGGGGAAACTACGAGCAGTACTTC.

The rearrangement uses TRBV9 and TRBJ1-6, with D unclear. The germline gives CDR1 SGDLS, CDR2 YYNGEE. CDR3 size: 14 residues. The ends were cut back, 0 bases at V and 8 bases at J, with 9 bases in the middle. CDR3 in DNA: TGTGCCAGCAGCGTAGGCACAGCCTATTCACCCCTCCACTTT. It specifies CASSVGTAYSPLHF.

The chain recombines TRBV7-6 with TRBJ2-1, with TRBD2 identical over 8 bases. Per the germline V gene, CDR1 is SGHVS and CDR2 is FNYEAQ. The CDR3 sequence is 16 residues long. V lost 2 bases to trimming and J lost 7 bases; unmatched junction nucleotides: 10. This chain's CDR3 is CASSLSGGRTGNEQFF. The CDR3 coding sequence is TGTGCCAGCAGCTTATCTGGCGGGAGGACGGGTAATGAGCAGTTCTTC.

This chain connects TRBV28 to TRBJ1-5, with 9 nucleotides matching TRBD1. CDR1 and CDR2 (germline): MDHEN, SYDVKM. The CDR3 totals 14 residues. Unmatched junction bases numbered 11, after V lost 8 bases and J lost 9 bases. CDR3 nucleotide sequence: TGTGCCAGCGCCGGGACAGGGTGGAGAGGGCCCCAGCATTTT. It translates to CASAGTGWRGPQHF. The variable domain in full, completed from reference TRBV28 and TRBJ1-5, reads DVKVTQSSRYLVKRTGEKVFLECVQDMDHENMFWYRQDPGLGLRLIYFSYDVKMKEKGDIPEGYSVSREKKERFSLILESASTNQTSMYLCASAGTGWRGPQHFGDGTRLSIL.

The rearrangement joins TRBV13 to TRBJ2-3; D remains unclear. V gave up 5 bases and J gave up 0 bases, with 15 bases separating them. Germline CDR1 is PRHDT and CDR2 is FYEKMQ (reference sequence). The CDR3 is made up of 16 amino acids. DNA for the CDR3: TGTGCCAGCAGCCCGCGTGTCGGGCGGAGCACAGATACGCAGTATTTT. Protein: CASSPRVGRSTDTQYF. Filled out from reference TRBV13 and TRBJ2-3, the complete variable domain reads AAGVIQSPRHLIKEKRETATLKCYPIPRHDTVYWYQQGPGQDPQFLISFYEKMQSDKGSIPDRFSAQQFSDYHSELNMSSLELGDSALYFCASSPRVGRSTDTQYFGPGTRLTVL.

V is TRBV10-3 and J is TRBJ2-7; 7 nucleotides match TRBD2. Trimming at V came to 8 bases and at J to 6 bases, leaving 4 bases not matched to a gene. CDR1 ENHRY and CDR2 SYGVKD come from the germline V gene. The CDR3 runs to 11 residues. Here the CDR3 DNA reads TGTGCCATCGCGGGGAGGGCCGAGCAGTACTTC. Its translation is CAIAGRAEQYF.